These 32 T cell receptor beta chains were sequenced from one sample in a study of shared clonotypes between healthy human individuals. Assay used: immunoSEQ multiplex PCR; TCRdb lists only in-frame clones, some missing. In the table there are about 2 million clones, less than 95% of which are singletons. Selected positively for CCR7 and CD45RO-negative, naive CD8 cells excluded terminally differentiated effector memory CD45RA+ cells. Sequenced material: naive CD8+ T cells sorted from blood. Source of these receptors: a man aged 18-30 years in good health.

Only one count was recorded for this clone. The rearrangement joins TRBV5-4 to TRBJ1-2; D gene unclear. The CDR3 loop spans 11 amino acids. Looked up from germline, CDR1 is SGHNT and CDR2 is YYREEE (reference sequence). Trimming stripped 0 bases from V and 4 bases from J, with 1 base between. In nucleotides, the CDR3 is TGTGCCAGCAGCTTGGCCTATGGCTACACCTTC. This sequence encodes CASSLAYGYTF.

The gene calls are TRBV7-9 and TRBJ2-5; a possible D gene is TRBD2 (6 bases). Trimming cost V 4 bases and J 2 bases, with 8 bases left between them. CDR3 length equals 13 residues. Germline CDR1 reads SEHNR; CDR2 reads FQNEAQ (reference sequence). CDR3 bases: TGTGCCAGCAGCTGGCGGGGACAAGAGACCCAGTACTTC. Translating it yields CASSWRGQETQYF.

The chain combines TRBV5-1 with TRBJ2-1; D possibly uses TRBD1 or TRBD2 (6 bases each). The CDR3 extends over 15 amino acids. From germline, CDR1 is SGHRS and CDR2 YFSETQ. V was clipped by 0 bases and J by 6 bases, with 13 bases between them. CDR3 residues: CASSLGQAGGNEQFF. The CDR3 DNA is TGCGCCAGCAGCTTGGGACAGGCCGGGGGCAATGAGCAGTTCTTC.

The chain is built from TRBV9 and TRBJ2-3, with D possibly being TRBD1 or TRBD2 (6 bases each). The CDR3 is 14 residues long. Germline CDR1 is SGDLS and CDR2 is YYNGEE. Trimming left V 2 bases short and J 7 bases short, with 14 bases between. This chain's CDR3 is CASSVPGGDNTQYF. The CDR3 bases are TGTGCCAGCAGCGTCCCCGGGGGCGACAATACGCAGTATTTT.

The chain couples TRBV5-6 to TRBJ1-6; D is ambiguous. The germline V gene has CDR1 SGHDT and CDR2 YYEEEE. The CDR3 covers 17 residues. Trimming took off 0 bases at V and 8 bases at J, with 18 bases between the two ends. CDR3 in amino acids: CASSLGEGPVVHSPLHF. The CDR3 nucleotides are TGTGCCAGCAGCTTGGGTGAAGGCCCGGTCGTGCATTCACCCCTCCACTTT.

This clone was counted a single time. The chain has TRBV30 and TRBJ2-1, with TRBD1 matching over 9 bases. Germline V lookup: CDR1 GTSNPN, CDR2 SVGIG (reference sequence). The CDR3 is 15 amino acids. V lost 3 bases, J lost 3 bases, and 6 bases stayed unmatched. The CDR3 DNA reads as TGTGCCTGGAGCTCCGGACAGGGGTTCTACAATGAGCAGTTCTTC. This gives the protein CAWSSGQGFYNEQFF. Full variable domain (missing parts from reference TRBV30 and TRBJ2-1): SQTIHQWPATLVQPVGSPLSLECTVEGTSNPNLYWYRQAAGRGLQLLFYSVGIGQISSEVPQNLSASRPQDRQFILSSKKLLLSDSGFYLCAWSSGQGFYNEQFFGPGTRLTVL.

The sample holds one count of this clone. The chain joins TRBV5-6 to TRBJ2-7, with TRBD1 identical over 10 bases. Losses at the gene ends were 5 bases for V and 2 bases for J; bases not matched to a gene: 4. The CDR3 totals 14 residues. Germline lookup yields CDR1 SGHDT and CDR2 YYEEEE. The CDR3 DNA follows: TGTGCCAGCAGGCCCGGGACAGGGGCCTACGAGCAGTACTTC. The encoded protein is CASRPGTGAYEQYF. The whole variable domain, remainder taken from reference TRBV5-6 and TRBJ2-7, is DAGVTQSPTHLIKTRGQQVTLRCSPKSGHDTVSWYQQALGQGPQFIFQYYEEEERQRGNFPDRFSGHQFPNYSSELNVNALLLGDSALYLCASRPGTGAYEQYFGPGTRLTVT.

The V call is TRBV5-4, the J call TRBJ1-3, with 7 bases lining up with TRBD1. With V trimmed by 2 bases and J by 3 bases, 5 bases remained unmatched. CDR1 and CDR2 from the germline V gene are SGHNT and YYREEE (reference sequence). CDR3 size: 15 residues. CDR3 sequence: CASSFSGGYGNTIYF. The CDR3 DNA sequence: TGTGCCAGCAGCTTTTCAGGGGGTTATGGAAACACCATATATTTT.

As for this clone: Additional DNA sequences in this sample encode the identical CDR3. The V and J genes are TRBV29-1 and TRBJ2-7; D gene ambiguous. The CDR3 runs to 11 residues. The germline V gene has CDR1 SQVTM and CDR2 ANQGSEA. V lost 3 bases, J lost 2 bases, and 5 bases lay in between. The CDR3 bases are TGCAGCGTTGACGACACCTACGAGCAGTACTTC. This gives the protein CSVDDTYEQYF.

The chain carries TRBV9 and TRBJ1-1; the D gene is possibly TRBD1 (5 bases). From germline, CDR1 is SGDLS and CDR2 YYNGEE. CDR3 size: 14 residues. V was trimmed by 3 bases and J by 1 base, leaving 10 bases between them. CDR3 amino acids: CASSGGRGNTEAFF. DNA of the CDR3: TGTGCCAGCAGCGGTGGGAGGGGGAACACTGAAGCTTTCTTT.

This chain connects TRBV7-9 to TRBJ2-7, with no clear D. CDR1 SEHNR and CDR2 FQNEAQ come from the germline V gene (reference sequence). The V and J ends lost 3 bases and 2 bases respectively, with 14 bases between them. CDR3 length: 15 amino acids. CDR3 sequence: CASSFSGPTAYEQYF. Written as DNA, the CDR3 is TGTGCCAGCAGCTTTTCTGGGCCGACGGCCTACGAGCAGTACTTC.

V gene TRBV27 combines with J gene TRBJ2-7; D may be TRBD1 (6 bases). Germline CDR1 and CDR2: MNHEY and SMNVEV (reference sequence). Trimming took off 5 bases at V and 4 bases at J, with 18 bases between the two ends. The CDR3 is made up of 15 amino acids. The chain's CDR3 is CASSLRGQKNYEQYF. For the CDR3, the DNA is TGTGCCAGCAGTCTCCGCGGACAGAAAAATTACGAGCAGTACTTC.

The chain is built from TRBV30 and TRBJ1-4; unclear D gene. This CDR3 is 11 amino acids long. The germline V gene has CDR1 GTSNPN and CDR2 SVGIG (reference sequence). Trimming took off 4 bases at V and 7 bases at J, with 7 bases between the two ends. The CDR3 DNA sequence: TGTGCCTGGACGGGTGCTGAAAAACTGTTTTTT. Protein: CAWTGAEKLFF.

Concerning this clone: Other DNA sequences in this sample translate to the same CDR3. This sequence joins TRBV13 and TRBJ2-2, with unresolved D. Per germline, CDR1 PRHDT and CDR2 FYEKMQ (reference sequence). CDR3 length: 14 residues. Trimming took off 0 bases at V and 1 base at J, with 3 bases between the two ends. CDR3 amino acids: CASSLGENTGELFF. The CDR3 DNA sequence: TGTGCCAGCAGCTTAGGCGAGAACACCGGGGAGCTGTTTTTT.

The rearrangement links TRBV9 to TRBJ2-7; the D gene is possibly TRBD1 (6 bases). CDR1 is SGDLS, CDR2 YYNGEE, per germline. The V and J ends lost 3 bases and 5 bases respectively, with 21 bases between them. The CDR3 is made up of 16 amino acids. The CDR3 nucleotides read TGTGCCAGCAGCGGAACCGAACAGGGATCTATCGACGAGCAGTACTTC. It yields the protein CASSGTEQGSIDEQYF.

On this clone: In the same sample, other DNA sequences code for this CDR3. CDR3 loop: CASSFGTSYEQYF. The CDR3 nucleotides read TGTGCCAGCAGCTTCGGCACCTCCTACGAGCAGTACTTC. The V gene is TRBV5-6, the J gene TRBJ2-7; D is ambiguous. The V end lost 2 bases, the J end lost 0 bases, and 6 bases lay between the germline ends. CDR1 SGHDT and CDR2 YYEEEE come from the germline V gene. The CDR3 consists of 13 residues.

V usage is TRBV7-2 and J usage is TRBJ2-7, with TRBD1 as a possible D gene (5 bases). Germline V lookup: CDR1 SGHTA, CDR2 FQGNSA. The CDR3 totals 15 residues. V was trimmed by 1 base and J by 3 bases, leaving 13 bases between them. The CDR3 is CASSLGAGNRYEQYF. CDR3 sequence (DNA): TGTGCCAGCAGCTTAGGAGCAGGGAACCGCTACGAGCAGTACTTC.

CDR3 DNA: TGCGCCAGCAGCCACGCTGAGCGGGGGGCCGCATATGAGCAGTTCTTC. Encoded protein: CASSHAERGAAYEQFF. This chain connects TRBV4-1 to TRBJ2-1; 9 bases line up with TRBD2. The germline CDR1 and CDR2 sequences are MGHRA and YSYEKL. The CDR3 sequence is 16 residues long. The junction had 11 bases not matched to a gene; V was cut back by 3 bases and J by 8 bases.

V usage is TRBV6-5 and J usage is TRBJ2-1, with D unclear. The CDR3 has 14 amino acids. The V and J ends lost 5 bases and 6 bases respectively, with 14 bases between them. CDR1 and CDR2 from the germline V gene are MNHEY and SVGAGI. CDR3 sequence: CASSHNESPNEQFF. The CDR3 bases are TGTGCCAGCAGTCATAATGAATCCCCCAATGAGCAGTTCTTC.

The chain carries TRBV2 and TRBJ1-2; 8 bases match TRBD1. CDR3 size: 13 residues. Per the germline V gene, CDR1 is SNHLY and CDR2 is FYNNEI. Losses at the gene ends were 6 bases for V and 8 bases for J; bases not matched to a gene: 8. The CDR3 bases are TGTGCCAGCAGAACGGACAGGGCGGAGGGCTACACCTTC. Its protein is CASRTDRAEGYTF.

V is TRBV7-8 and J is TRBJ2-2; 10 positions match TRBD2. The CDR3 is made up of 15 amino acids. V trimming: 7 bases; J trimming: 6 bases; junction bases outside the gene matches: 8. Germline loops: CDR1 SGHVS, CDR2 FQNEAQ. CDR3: CASIEAGGPPGELFF. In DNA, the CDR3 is TGTGCCAGCATCGAAGCGGGGGGGCCTCCCGGGGAGCTGTTTTTT.

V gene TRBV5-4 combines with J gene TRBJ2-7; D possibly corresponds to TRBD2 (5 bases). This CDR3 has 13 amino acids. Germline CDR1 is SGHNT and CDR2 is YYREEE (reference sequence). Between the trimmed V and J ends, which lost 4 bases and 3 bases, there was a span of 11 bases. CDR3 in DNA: TGTGCCAGCAGCGTGGGAGTTGTCTACGAGCAGTACTTC. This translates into CASSVGVVYEQYF.

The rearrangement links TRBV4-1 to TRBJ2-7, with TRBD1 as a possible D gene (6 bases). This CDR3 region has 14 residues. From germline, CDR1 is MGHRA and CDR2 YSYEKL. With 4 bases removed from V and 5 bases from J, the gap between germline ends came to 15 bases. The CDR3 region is CASSLRGLEDEQYF. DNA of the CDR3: TGCGCCAGCAGCCTCAGGGGCCTTGAGGACGAGCAGTACTTC.

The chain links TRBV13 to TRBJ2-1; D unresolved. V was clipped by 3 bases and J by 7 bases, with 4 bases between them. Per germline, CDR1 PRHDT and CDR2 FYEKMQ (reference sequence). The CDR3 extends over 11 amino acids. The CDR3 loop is CASSFNNEQFF. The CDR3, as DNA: TGTGCCAGCAGCTTCAATAATGAGCAGTTCTTC. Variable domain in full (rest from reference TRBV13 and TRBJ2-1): AAGVIQSPRHLIKEKRETATLKCYPIPRHDTVYWYQQGPGQDPQFLISFYEKMQSDKGSIPDRFSAQQFSDYHSELNMSSLELGDSALYFCASSFNNEQFFGPGTRLTVL.

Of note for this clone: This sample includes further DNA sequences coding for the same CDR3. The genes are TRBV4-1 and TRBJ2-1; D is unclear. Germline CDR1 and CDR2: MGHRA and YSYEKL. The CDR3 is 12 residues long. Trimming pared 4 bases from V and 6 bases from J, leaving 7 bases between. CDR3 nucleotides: TGCGCCAGCAGCCTATCACGCAATGAGCAGTTCTTC. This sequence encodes CASSLSRNEQFF.

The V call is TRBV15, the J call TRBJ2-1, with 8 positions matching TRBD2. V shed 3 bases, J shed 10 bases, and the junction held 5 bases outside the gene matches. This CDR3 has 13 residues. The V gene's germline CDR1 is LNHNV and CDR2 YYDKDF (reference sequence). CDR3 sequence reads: CATSRGSGVEQFF. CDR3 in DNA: TGTGCCACCAGCAGGGGTAGCGGGGTCGAGCAGTTCTTC.

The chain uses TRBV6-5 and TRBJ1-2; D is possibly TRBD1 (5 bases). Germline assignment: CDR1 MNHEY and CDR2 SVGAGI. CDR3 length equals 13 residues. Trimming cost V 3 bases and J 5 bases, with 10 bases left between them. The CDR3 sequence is CASSYGGRYGYTF. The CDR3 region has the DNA TGTGCCAGCAGTTATGGGGGGAGGTATGGCTACACCTTC.

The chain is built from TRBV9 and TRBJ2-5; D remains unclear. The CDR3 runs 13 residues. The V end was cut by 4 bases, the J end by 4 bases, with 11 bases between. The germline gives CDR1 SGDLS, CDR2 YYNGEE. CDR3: CASSPLGGETQYF. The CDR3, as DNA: TGTGCCAGCAGCCCTCTAGGCGGAGAGACCCAGTACTTC.

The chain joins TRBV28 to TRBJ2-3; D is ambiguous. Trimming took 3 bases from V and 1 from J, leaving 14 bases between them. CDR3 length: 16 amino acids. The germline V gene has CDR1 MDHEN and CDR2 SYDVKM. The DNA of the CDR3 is TGTGCCAGCAGTTTTTTGAACGTCCTGGGCACAGATACGCAGTATTTT. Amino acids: CASSFLNVLGTDTQYF. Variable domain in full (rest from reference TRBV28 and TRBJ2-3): DVKVTQSSRYLVKRTGEKVFLECVQDMDHENMFWYRQDPGLGLRLIYFSYDVKMKEKGDIPEGYSVSREKKERFSLILESASTNQTSMYLCASSFLNVLGTDTQYFGPGTRLTVL.

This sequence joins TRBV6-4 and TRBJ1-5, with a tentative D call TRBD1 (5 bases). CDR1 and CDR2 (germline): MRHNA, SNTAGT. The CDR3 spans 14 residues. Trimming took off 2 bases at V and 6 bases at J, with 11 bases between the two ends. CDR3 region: CASSDGGFGQPQHF. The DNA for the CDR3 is TGTGCCAGCAGTGACGGGGGTTTCGGTCAGCCCCAGCATTTT.

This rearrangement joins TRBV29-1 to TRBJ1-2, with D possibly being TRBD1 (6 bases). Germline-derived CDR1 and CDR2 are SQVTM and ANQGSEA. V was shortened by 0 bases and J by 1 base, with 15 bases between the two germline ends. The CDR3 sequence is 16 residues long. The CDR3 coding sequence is TGCAGCGTTGAAGACTCATCACAGGGCGGTAACTATGGCTACACCTTC. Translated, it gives CSVEDSSQGGNYGYTF.

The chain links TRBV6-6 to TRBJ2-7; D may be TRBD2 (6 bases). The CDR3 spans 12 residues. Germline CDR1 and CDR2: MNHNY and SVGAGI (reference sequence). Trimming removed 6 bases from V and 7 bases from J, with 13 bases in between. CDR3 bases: TGTGCCAGCAGCTACATGGGGAGGGAGCAGTACTTC. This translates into CASSYMGREQYF.